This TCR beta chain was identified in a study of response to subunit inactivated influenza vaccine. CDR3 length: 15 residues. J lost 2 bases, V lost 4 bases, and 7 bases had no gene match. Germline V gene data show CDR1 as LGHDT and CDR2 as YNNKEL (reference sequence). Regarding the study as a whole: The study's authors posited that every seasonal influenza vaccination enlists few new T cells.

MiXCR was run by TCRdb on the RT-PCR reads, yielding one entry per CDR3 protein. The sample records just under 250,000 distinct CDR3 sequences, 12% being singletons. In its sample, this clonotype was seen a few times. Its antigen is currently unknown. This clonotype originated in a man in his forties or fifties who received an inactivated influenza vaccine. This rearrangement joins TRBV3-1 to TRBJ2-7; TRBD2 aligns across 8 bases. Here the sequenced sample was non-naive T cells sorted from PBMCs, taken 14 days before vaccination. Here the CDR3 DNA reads TGTGCCAGCAGCCCCGACGTAGCGGGACCCTACGAGCAGTACTTC. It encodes CASSPDVAGPYEQYF.